Listed below are T cell receptor beta chains from one sample, sequenced in a study of T cell responses to AZD1222 COVID-19 vaccine. Using immunoSEQ multiplex PCR, the repertoire was profiled, and TCRdb retains in-frame clones only, with some absent. The repertoire holds about 130,000 clones, with about 94% as singletons. Sequenced here: peripheral blood, sampled on day 0 of AZD1222 vaccination. The receptors were sampled from an adult in good health. Both conserved end residues are part of each CDR3.

CDR3: CASSSGNSPLHF; V: TRBV6-5
CDR3: CAWTKASGRDEQFF; V: TRBV30
CDR3: CASSFWGRSTGELFF; V: TRBV5-1
CDR3: CASSPRKRGDYGYTF; V: TRBV5-4
CDR3: CASSPLVTEDYNYGYTF; V: TRBV18
CDR3: CASSLEGGETQYF; V: TRBV11-2
CDR3: CASSLATRDRALSYTF; V: TRBV5-6
CDR3: CASSDRVSYGSGEYF; V: TRBV2
CDR3: CASSQDPNSPLHF; V: TRBV14
CDR3: CASSHPLVGETQYF; V: TRBV2
CDR3: CASSVEAGGPGNEQFF; V: TRBV9
CDR3: CASSRAGLAGNPYEQYF; V: TRBV4-1
CDR3: CATSRAPGGADTQYF; V: TRBV15
CDR3: CASSLDSAGGFSYGYTF; V: TRBV11-2
CDR3: CASSLGGSREKLFF; V: TRBV3-1/TRBV3-2
CDR3: CASSLAGGYGYTF; V: TRBV5-5
CDR3: CASSLPTSGLHNEQFF; V: TRBV11-2
CDR3: CASSFGTGEAFF; V: TRBV12-3/TRBV12-4
CDR3: CASSLDGTSTDTQYF; V: TRBV11-1
CDR3: CASSVGAGGSYEQYF; V: TRBV9
CDR3: CASSLLIRRMGTEAFF; V: TRBV28
CDR3: CASRGQGEETQYF; V: TRBV19
CDR3: CASSLGDRNSYEQYF; V: TRBV7-9
CDR3: CASSLGGANNEKLFF; V: TRBV5-1
CDR3: CATSRDREGTQAFF; V: TRBV15
CDR3: CASSPGTDPYEQYF; V: TRBV11-3
CDR3: CASSRIDAATSGANVLTF; V: TRBV7-8
CDR3: CASSLAGETYEQYF; V: TRBV3-1/TRBV3-2
CDR3: CAWSLGEDSPLHF; V: TRBV30
CDR3: CASSQVGYNEQFF; V: TRBV4-1
CDR3: CASSLLDSLETQYF; V: TRBV3-1/TRBV3-2
CDR3: CASSLVDYEQYF; V: TRBV7-9
CDR3: CAWSVIYRASAINNEQFF; V: TRBV30
CDR3: CATSRAGVYEQYF; V: TRBV15
CDR3: CATSDIRPGTGDNSPLHF; V: TRBV24-1
CDR3: CASSQVGSTEAFF; V: TRBV3-1/TRBV3-2
CDR3: CAWSPSPYEQYF; V: TRBV30
CDR3: CASSPPATGNTEAFF; V: TRBV11-2
CDR3: CASSPAGEWNEQYF; V: TRBV19
CDR3: CASSEQRSNQPQHF; V: TRBV2
CDR3: CASSRKVNTGELFF; V: TRBV25-1
CDR3: CASSAALAGGPWEQFF; V: TRBV9
CDR3: CASSVGGQGADEQYF; V: TRBV9
CDR3: CASSLALAESNEQFF; V: TRBV5-1
CDR3: CATTYGSYNSPLHF; V: TRBV6-5
CDR3: CASSVHNSGANVLTF; V: TRBV19
CDR3: CASMGGASGEKLFF; V: TRBV6-5
CDR3: CASSQDWTGTYEQYF; V: TRBV4-2
CDR3: CASSQVRGGQRDWDIQYF; V: TRBV4-1
CDR3: CASSLDITGELFF; V: TRBV5-1
CDR3: CATSPREGPPYEQYF; V: TRBV15
CDR3: CASSLLHYEQYF; V: TRBV11-2
CDR3: CATSDGTGLGYTF; V: TRBV24-1
CDR3: CATSERGRPDTQYF; V: TRBV24-1